The clone carrying this T cell receptor beta chain was observed at least ten times. Its antigen is not known. This entry comes from a study of blood T cells in healthy people across ages. The study, taken as a whole, reports: Those diversity estimates obtained from one million T cells were thought to be underestimates.

The CDR3 length is 16 residues. The germline V gene has CDR1 SGHRS and CDR2 YFSETQ. With 3 bases removed from V and 2 bases from J, the gap between germline ends came to 17 bases. The authors ran a second PCR of about 7 to 12 cycles using a sample-barcoded 5' primer and a J-beta primer mix. TCRdb recomputed calls from the 5' RACE reads with MiXCR, one row per CDR3 protein. The sample includes fewer than 900,000 distinct CDR3 sequences, 30% to 45% of them seen just once. V is TRBV5-1 and J is TRBJ1-2; unclear D gene. Sequencing input: blood. This receptor was obtained from a man in his late teens or twenties in good health. The CDR3 DNA follows: TGCGCCAGCAGCTCGTCAGGACGTTCCCTAAACTATGGCTACACCTTC. Translated, it gives CASSSSGRSLNYGYTF.